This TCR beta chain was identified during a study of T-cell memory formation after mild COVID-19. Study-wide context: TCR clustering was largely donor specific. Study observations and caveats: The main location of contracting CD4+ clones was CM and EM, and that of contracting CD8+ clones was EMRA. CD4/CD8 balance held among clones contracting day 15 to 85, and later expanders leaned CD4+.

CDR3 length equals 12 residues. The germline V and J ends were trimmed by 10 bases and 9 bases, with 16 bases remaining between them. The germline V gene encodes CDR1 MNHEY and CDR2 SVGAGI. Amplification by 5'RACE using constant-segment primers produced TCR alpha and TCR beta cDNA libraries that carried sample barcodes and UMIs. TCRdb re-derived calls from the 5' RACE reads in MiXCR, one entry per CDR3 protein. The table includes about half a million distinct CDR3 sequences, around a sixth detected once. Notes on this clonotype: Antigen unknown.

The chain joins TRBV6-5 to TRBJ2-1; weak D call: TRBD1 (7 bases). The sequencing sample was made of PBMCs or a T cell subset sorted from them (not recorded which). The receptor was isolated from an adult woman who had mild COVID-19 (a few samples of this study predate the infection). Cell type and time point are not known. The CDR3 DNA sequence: TGTGCCAATAAGGGGGCGCGGGGTGAGCAGTTCTTC. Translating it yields CANKGARGEQFF.